Described below is a single T cell receptor beta chain sequence and its context. Its antigen is not yet known. No much larger clone exists at a distance of one base, and base qualities are not known. From each donor, a single peripheral blood sample of around 120 mL on average was drawn into heparinised tubes. Naive, central memory, regulatory and stem cell-like memory CD4+ T cells were sorted on a BD FACSAria II using a panel including CD45RO, CCR7, CD25, CD127, CD95 and CD27. A purity above 95% was achieved for all sorted populations. PBMCs were isolated immediately by Lymphoprep density gradient centrifugation and stained directly without culture. So that batch effects would be minimized, each experiment stained and sorted samples in pairs, pairing one healthy donor with one patient. This entry comes from a study of beta chain features in type 1 diabetes (dated by TCRdb to 2017 to 2018). With respect to the entire study: Patients and healthy donors did not differ in mean age, gender distribution, total cell number or subset yield. A total of about 110 million sorted cells were examined across all samples, and the number of cells per subset was strongly correlated with RNA yield. The study compared TCRB repertoires of sorted circulating CD4+ T cell subsets between recently diagnosed type 1 diabetes patients and matched healthy donors. Regulatory and stem cell-like memory subsets were obtained from only 8 patients and roughly 8 healthy donors, while naive and central memory subsets were obtained from all 28 donors. Broad study findings and their caveats: Naive, central memory and regulatory TCRB repertoires appeared more similar among patients than among healthy donors. HLA sub-analyses involved small numbers of individuals, so any influence of HLA type on TCRB rearrangement remained unresolved. Shorter templates might be favored by PCR, yet because patient and control samples were amplified and corrected together, any such skew would affect both groups equally. In all four CD4+ subsets, TCRB CDR3 length was moderately but significantly shorter in type 1 diabetes patients. Because cDNA was sequenced instead of genomic DNA, activated cells with high expression could be over-represented, although the groups did not differ in activation or CD3 levels. At VDJ recombination sites, type 1 diabetes patients had fewer insertions and more deleted nucleotides, which implies abnormalities in thymic rearrangement.

The High Capacity cDNA Reverse Transcription Kit was used to reverse transcribe all of the isolated RNA, meaning that expressed TCRB transcripts were what got sequenced. Deep immunoSEQ sequencing was applied to naive, central memory and regulatory T cell samples, giving an average of roughly 3.5 million total reads per sample. Sorted cells were lysed in RLT buffer and RNA was extracted with DNase-treated RNeasy Micro or Mini kits, depending on cell number. Each cell subset was processed separately to prevent cross-contamination, with patient and healthy donor samples processed together. Using the immunoSEQ multiplex PCR, TCRB sequences were amplified from cDNA into 87-bp fragments spanning the CDR3 region. Sequencing of the amplicons was done on the Illumina HiSeq platform. Under the source paper's analysis protocol: Synthetic template baselines were used to correct PCR bias computationally, reads within Hamming distance 2 were collapsed, and singletons that could not be merged were discarded. By aligning reads against IMGT, V, D and J genes, CDR3 length, and insertions or deletions at six rearrangement sites were assigned. Within each subset, clonotype counts were normalized to sorted cell number, and only after that were true diversity and Gini coefficients computed with the tcR R package. Repertoire sharing was quantified using the overlap coefficient calculated on TCRB nucleotide sequences. Out-of-frame TCRB sequences from naive cells were analyzed as a proxy for the pre-selection repertoire. The table was pulled from immuneACCESS by TCRdb, which kept in-frame rearrangements only. Such tables lose some clones; where checked, under half of the loss comes from unresolved V genes, and the rest has no known cause. The DNA gave D and trimming, while V, J and clone size come from that table. This sample comprises 300,000 to 450,000 clones, 10% to 15% of them detected only once. Around 0.02% of the sample belongs to the ten largest clones.

The germline V gene provides CDR1 SGHTA and CDR2 FQGNSA. The CDR3 runs 14 amino acids, cysteine and phenylalanine included. Left in the record is the CDR3 DNA by itself, 42 bases read in frame from the first base. V and J are truncated by 1 base and 7 bases respectively, leaving an intervening sequence of 14 bases. This receptor was taken from a man between 18 and 35 years old in good health. This receptor chain uses TRBV7-2 and TRBJ2-7, and the D gene may be TRBD2, 5 bases matching. Sequencing input: naive CD4+ T cells from blood. The cell subset or site label here, explained by the study, means: true naive CD4+ T cells. Here is the DNA: TGTGCCAGCAGCTTAGAGGTGGGAGTGGGTGAGCAGTACTTC. Its protein product is CASSLEVGVGEQYF.